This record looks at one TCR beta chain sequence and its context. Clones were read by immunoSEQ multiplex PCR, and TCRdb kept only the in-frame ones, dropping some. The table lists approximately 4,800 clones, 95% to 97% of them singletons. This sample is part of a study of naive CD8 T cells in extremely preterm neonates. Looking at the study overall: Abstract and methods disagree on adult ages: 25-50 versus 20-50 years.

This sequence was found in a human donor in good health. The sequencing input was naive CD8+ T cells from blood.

The CDR3 bases are TGTGCCAGCAGTTACCAAACAGGGGGCACTGAAGCTTTCTTT. It encodes CASSYQTGGTEAFF. The chain uses TRBV6-5 and TRBJ1-1, with 8 bases fitting TRBD1. V gave up 2 bases and J gave up 4 bases; unmatched junction bases: 3. Germline V gives CDR1 MNHEY, CDR2 SVGAGI. The CDR3 sequence is 14 residues long.